Shown below are 30 T cell receptor beta chains from a single sample sequenced in a study of CXCR3-negative and CXCR3-positive naive CD8 T cells. UMI-labeled TRB cDNA libraries were prepared by 5' RACE. TCRdb re-called the 5' RACE reads and shows each CDR3 protein once, DNA omitted. The table lists tens of thousands of distinct CDR3 sequences. Sequencing used memory CD8+ T cells from blood. These receptors all stem from a human donor in good health. Some clones in this sample may be carry-over from other donors' samples.

The chain is built from TRBV12-3 or TRBV12-4 and TRBJ2-7. CDR3 length: 13 amino acids. The CDR3 reads CASSLGVPYEQYF.

The gene calls are TRBV4-3 and TRBJ2-5; TCRdb lists TRBD1, though no DNA is available to test this call. The CDR3 has 13 amino acids. Germline loops: CDR1 LGHNA, CDR2 YSLEER. CDR3 region: CASSQSQGETQYF.

This sequence joins TRBV6-2 or TRBV6-3 and TRBJ2-5; the TCRdb call, TRBD1, lacks DNA for checking. There are 15 residues in the CDR3. Germline V gene sequence: CDR1 MNHEY, CDR2 SVGEGT. The CDR3 region is CASSPPGTTQETQYF.

The rearrangement uses TRBV20-1 and TRBJ2-5. The CDR3 totals 11 residues. Germline values: CDR1 DFQATT, CDR2 SNEGSKA (reference sequence). The CDR3 loop reads CSARDEETQYF.

The rearrangement uses TRBV6-4 and TRBJ2-3; TCRdb names TRBD2, which stays unverified in the absence of DNA. The CDR3 runs 14 residues. Germline CDR1 reads MRHNA; CDR2 reads SNTAGT. CDR3 region: CASSVTAERDTQYF.

The rearrangement uses TRBV15 and TRBJ2-5; TCRdb selects TRBD1, and the lack of DNA leaves this call unchecked. CDR1 is LNHNV and CDR2 is YYDKDF in the germline V gene (reference sequence). The CDR3 spans 13 residues. CDR3 region: CATSAPGLETQYF.

The J gene is TRBJ2-3, the V gene TRBV4-3; TCRdb selects TRBD1, and the lack of DNA leaves this call unchecked. The CDR3 spans 14 residues. Germline V CDR1 and CDR2: LGHNA, YSLEER. The CDR3 region is CASSLGQGTDTQYF.

V gene TRBV20-1 combines with J gene TRBJ2-7; there is no DNA to check the TCRdb D call of TRBD2. The CDR3 extends over 13 amino acids. Germline CDR1 reads DFQATT; CDR2 reads SNEGSKA (reference sequence). This CDR3 is CSAALGGYYEQYF.

The rearrangement uses TRBV28 and TRBJ1-6. There are 11 residues in the CDR3. The germline CDR1 and CDR2 sequences are MDHEN and SYDVKM. The CDR3 spells CASSFSSPLHF.

V is TRBV7-9 and J is TRBJ2-3; the TCRdb D gene call, TRBD1, has no DNA to confirm it. Per the germline V gene, CDR1 is SEHNR and CDR2 is FQNEAQ (reference sequence). This CDR3 is 12 amino acids long. CDR3 amino acids: CASSSTGDTQYF.

The chain combines TRBV20-1 with TRBJ2-2; TCRdb lists TRBD2, though no DNA is available to test this call. Germline V gene data show CDR1 as DFQATT and CDR2 as SNEGSKA (reference sequence). The CDR3 has 15 residues. Here the CDR3 reads CSARDLAGETGELFF.

CDR3 loop: CASSEPSGQGNTEAFF. The J gene is TRBJ1-1, the V gene TRBV25-1; the D gene TCRdb calls, TRBD1, cannot be checked with no DNA. This CDR3 comprises 16 residues. Germline CDR1 and CDR2: MGHDK and SYGVNS.

This clonotype is called medium-sized based on its frequency. The V call is TRBV3-1, the J call TRBJ2-1. CDR1 is LGHDT and CDR2 is YNNKEL in the germline V gene (reference sequence). This CDR3 comprises 20 residues. The CDR3 loop reads CASSQDTPPERQVTYNEQFF.

This chain uses TRBV11-3 with TRBJ1-1. The CDR3 runs 13 residues. Germline loops: CDR1 SGHNT, CDR2 YENEEA. The CDR3 region is CASSLSYMTEAFF.

The rearrangement joins TRBV28 to TRBJ2-7; TCRdb designates TRBD1, a call that cannot be tested without DNA. The CDR3 runs to 16 residues. Germline CDR1 MDHEN, CDR2 SYDVKM. CDR3 loop: CASSPLLRDRSYEQYF.

The rearrangement links TRBV7-8 to TRBJ2-1; the TCRdb D gene call, TRBD2, has no DNA to confirm it. This CDR3 has 15 amino acids. CDR1 and CDR2 from the germline V gene are SGHVS and FQNEAQ. This chain's CDR3 is CASSLKVASYNEQFF.

This chain connects TRBV7-6 to TRBJ2-7; checking the TCRdb D call of TRBD1 is not possible without DNA. CDR3 length equals 14 residues. Germline CDR1 is SGHVS and CDR2 is FNYEAQ. This CDR3 is CASSPGQGFYEQYF.

By frequency, this clonotype is medium-sized. This rearrangement joins TRBV6-2 or TRBV6-3 to TRBJ2-3; without DNA, the TCRdb call of TRBD1 cannot be checked. Germline V gene lookup returns CDR1 MNHEY and CDR2 SVGEGT. The CDR3 spans 15 residues. CDR3 protein: CASSYEGAVTDTQYF.

The genes are TRBV21-1 and TRBJ2-1; TCRdb's D gene call, TRBD2, goes unchecked for lack of DNA. TRBV21-1 is noted as a pseudogene. The CDR3 contains 19 residues. CDR3 in amino acids: CASSKKWRLADSSYNEQFF.

This chain uses TRBV20-1 with TRBJ2-5; with no DNA, the TCRdb D assignment of TRBD2 cannot be verified. The V gene's germline CDR1 is DFQATT and CDR2 SNEGSKA (reference sequence). This CDR3 spans 20 amino acids. Here the CDR3 reads CSARDHPHRVAGGPSETQYF.

V and J are TRBV5-1 and TRBJ2-7; TCRdb selects TRBD2, and the lack of DNA leaves this call unchecked. Germline values: CDR1 SGHRS, CDR2 YFSETQ. CDR3 length: 13 residues. The CDR3 sequence: CASSYRLADEQYF.

This clonotype is labeled medium-sized (0.01 to 0.1%) based on frequency. J is TRBJ1-6 and V is TRBV29-1. The CDR3 totals 11 residues. Germline V gene data show CDR1 as SQVTM and CDR2 as ANQGSEA. CDR3 protein: CSVDNNSPLHF.

This chain connects TRBV7-9 to TRBJ2-7; the D gene TCRdb calls, TRBD1, cannot be checked with no DNA. Germline V gene sequence: CDR1 SEHNR, CDR2 FQNEAQ (reference sequence). This CDR3 is 14 amino acids long. CDR3 sequence: CASSGGTGLHEQYF.

The chain couples TRBV4-3 to TRBJ2-5; without DNA, the TCRdb call of TRBD2 cannot be checked. The CDR3 loop spans 17 amino acids. Germline V gene sequence: CDR1 LGHNA, CDR2 YSLEER. The CDR3 spells CASSHDGLAGGIETQYF.

V and J are TRBV6-4 and TRBJ2-3; checking the TCRdb D call of TRBD1 is not possible without DNA. The CDR3 has 16 residues. The germline V gene has CDR1 MRHNA and CDR2 SNTAGT. CDR3 loop: CASSDSRDRATDTQYF.

The rearrangement uses TRBV11-3 and TRBJ2-1; without DNA, the TCRdb call of TRBD1 cannot be checked. The CDR3 loop spans 17 amino acids. Germline V gene data show CDR1 as SGHNT and CDR2 as YENEEA. The CDR3 spells CASSLDWRRGQHNEQFF.

The chain couples TRBV4-3 to TRBJ2-4; absent DNA, TCRdb's TRBD1 call cannot be checked. CDR1 is LGHNA, CDR2 YSLEER, per germline. The CDR3 sequence is 18 residues long. This chain's CDR3 is CASSQDPLGTLAKNIQYF.

The chain recombines TRBV6-2 or TRBV6-3 with TRBJ2-6; TCRdb returns TRBD1, unconfirmable since there is no DNA. This CDR3 comprises 18 residues. Germline V lookup: CDR1 MNHEY, CDR2 SVGEGT. The CDR3 sequence: CASSYSTGSSSGANVLTF.

The chain carries TRBV4-3 and TRBJ2-1; TCRdb proposes TRBD2, but this gene call is untestable without DNA. The CDR3 is made up of 14 amino acids. The germline gives CDR1 LGHNA, CDR2 YSLEER. The CDR3: CASSQDRSGIEQFF.

This clonotype registers medium-sized by frequency. The rearrangement links TRBV5-1 to TRBJ2-1; TCRdb lists TRBD1, though no DNA is available to test this call. Per the germline V gene, CDR1 is SGHRS and CDR2 is YFSETQ. The CDR3 loop spans 15 amino acids. The CDR3 reads CASSLEQGAYNEQFF. The variable domain in full, completed from reference TRBV5-1 and TRBJ2-1, reads KAGVTQTPRYLIKTRGQQVTLSCSPISGHRSVSWYQQTPGQGLQFLFEYFSETQRNKGNFPGRFSGRQFSNSRSEMNVSTLELGDSALYLCASSLEQGAYNEQFFGPGTRLTVL.